The 18 T cell receptor beta chains below all came from one sample that was sequenced in a study of CD8 T cells in ankylosing spondylitis. TCRdb reprocessed the 5' RACE reads with MiXCR, giving one entry per CDR3 protein. This table has roughly 120,000 distinct CDR3 sequences, 6.5% to 9% appearing once. The sequenced material came from blood, either unsorted or a sorted T cell fraction (not recorded which). The receptors derive from a male donor with ankylosing spondylitis or in good health (not recorded which).

This clonotype was detected many times. The rearrangement joins TRBV20-1 to TRBJ1-5, with TRBD1 as a possible D gene (6 bases). The V gene's germline CDR1 is DFQATT and CDR2 SNEGSKA (reference sequence). The length of the CDR3 is 13 residues. Trimming left V 4 bases short and J 2 bases short, with 9 bases between. CDR3 in amino acids: CSANRVGNQPQHF. The CDR3 DNA reads TGCAGTGCTAACAGGGTCGGCAATCAGCCCCAGCATTTT.

At least ten counts were recorded for this clonotype. The V call is TRBV5-6, the J call TRBJ1-2; D call uncertain. From germline, CDR1 is SGHDT and CDR2 YYEEEE. V lost 2 bases to trimming and J lost 8 bases, with 7 bases between them. The CDR3 runs 11 residues. The CDR3 nucleotides are TGTGCCAGCAGCTTTAGAGGGGGCTACACCTTC. It encodes CASSFRGGYTF. Using reference TRBV5-6 and TRBJ1-2 for the parts outside the CDR3, the full variable domain is DAGVTQSPTHLIKTRGQQVTLRCSPKSGHDTVSWYQQALGQGPQFIFQYYEEEERQRGNFPDRFSGHQFPNYSSELNVNALLLGDSALYLCASSFRGGYTFGSGTRLTVV.

At least ten counts were recorded for this clonotype. The genes are TRBV7-9 and TRBJ2-3, with D hard to call. CDR3 length: 12 residues. Germline CDR1 is SEHNR and CDR2 is FQNEAQ (reference sequence). V was trimmed by 5 bases and J by 3 bases, leaving 6 bases between them. The CDR3 region is CASSPITDTQYF. Written as DNA, the CDR3 is TGTGCCAGCAGCCCTATTACAGATACGCAGTATTTT.

V and J are TRBV12-3 or TRBV12-4 and TRBJ2-7, with a weak D call TRBD2 (6 bases). This CDR3 spans 12 amino acids. Trimming removed 3 bases at V and 5 bases at J, with 8 bases between. Here the CDR3 reads CASSFTGDEQYF. CDR3 DNA sequence: TGTGCCAGCAGTTTCACGGGGGACGAGCAGTACTTC.

The sample holds one count of this clonotype. A much larger clone differs by one base, so this may be a read error. V usage is TRBV5-6 and J usage is TRBJ1-1; 9 bases are shared with TRBD1. Germline CDR1 reads SGHDT; CDR2 reads YYEEEE. The CDR3 has 15 residues. The CDR3 sequence: CAGSHGQGMNTEAFF. The DNA of the CDR3 is TGTGCCGGCAGCCACGGACAGGGGATGAACACTGAAGCTTTCTTT.

This clonotype has at least ten counts. V is TRBV10-3 and J is TRBJ2-6; 7 bases align to TRBD1. Germline-derived CDR1 and CDR2 are ENHRY and SYGVKD. V trimming: 5 bases; J trimming: 4 bases; junction bases outside the gene matches: 5. The CDR3 sequence is 15 residues long. The CDR3 region has the DNA TGTGCCATCAGTCGACAGGGATCCGGGGCCAACGTCCTGACTTTC. Its protein is CAISRQGSGANVLTF.

In this sample, this clonotype turned up many times. The chain links TRBV6-8 to TRBJ2-1; the match to TRBD1 covers 7 bases. Germline CDR1 and CDR2: MNHGY and SAAAGT. The CDR3 totals 15 residues. Germline trimming cut 5 bases from V and 9 bases from J; bases unmatched to any gene: 13. DNA for the CDR3: TGTGCCAGCAGTCCCACCCGACAGGGAATAATTGAGCAGTTCTTC. Translating it yields CASSPTRQGIIEQFF.

This clonotype was counted many times. The chain is built from TRBV12-3 or TRBV12-4 and TRBJ1-2; D ambiguous. The CDR3 contains 12 residues. Trimming stripped 5 bases from V and 12 bases from J, with 16 bases between. The CDR3 spells CASSPSGPPHTF. The DNA of the CDR3 is TGTGCCAGCAGTCCGTCGGGTCCTCCCCACACCTTC.

This clonotype is medium-sized (0.01 to 0.1%) within its sample. One end of the junction fails to match germline, which may point to a read error. The chain couples TRBV5-1 to TRBJ2-2; possibly TRBD1 for D (6 bases). Germline lookup yields CDR1 SGHRS and CDR2 YFSETQ. This CDR3 is 14 amino acids long. The CDR3 DNA sequence: TGTGCCAGCAGCTTAGGGGGGAACACCGGGGAGCTGTTTTTT. It codes for CASSLGGNTGELFF. The full variable domain, its missing parts supplied by reference TRBV5-1 and TRBJ2-2, is KAGVTQTPRYLIKTRGQQVTLSCSPISGHRSVSWYQQTPGQGLQFLFEYFSETQRNKGNFPGRFSGRQFSNSRSEMNVSTLELGDSALYLCASSLGGNTGELFFGEGSRLTVL.

This clonotype was seen at least ten times. The rearrangement uses TRBV12-3 or TRBV12-4 and TRBJ2-6, with D uncertain. This CDR3 has 16 amino acids. The V end lost 5 bases, the J end lost 0 bases, and 11 bases lay between the germline ends. CDR3: CASSPWASSGANVLTF. CDR3 bases: TGTGCCAGCAGTCCCTGGGCCAGCTCTGGGGCCAACGTCCTGACTTTC.

This clonotype has ten or more counts. The chain combines TRBV6-2 or TRBV6-3 with TRBJ2-1; TRBD2 might be the D (5 bases). The CDR3 has 15 residues. Deletions cut 4 bases from V and 0 bases from J, with 10 bases between. Germline assignment: CDR1 MNHEY and CDR2 SVGEGT. The DNA of the CDR3 is TGTGCCAGCAGTTGGGTGGGGAGCTCCTACAATGAGCAGTTCTTC. This encodes CASSWVGSSYNEQFF.

Only a few counts were recorded for this clonotype. This chain joins TRBV5-6 and TRBJ2-7; 9 bases line up with TRBD2. The J segment lost 4 bases and the V segment lost 4 bases, leaving 9 bases of the junction unmatched. This CDR3 is 15 amino acids long. Germline V gives CDR1 SGHDT, CDR2 YYEEEE. The CDR3 nucleotides read TGTGCCAGCAGCCTTCAAGGTAGCGGGGGTTACGAGCAGTACTTC. It codes for CASSLQGSGGYEQYF.

The sample holds many counts of this clonotype. The chain couples TRBV5-1 to TRBJ2-3; 9 nucleotides agree with TRBD1. The J segment lost 1 base and the V segment lost 1 base, leaving 7 bases of the junction unmatched. Germline loops: CDR1 SGHRS, CDR2 YFSETQ. This CDR3 has 17 residues. The CDR3 region has the DNA TGCGCCAGCAGCTTGTTTGTAAGGACAGGGGGCACAGATACGCAGTATTTT. Encoded protein: CASSLFVRTGGTDTQYF.

This clonotype was found many times. The chain joins TRBV2 to TRBJ2-5, with D possibly being TRBD2 (7 bases). V lost 3 bases and J lost 4, with 18 bases in between. The germline gives CDR1 SNHLY, CDR2 FYNNEI. There are 16 residues in the CDR3. The CDR3 sequence: CASSDWVGGASETQYF. Written as DNA, the CDR3 is TGTGCCAGCAGTGATTGGGTGGGGGGGGCTTCAGAGACCCAGTACTTC. Full variable domain (remainder filled in from reference TRBV2 and TRBJ2-5): EPEVTQTPSHQVTQMGQEVILRCVPISNHLYFYWYRQILGQKVEFLVSFYNNEISEKSEIFDDQFSVERPDGSNFTLKIRSTKLEDSAMYFCASSDWVGGASETQYFGPGTRLLVL.

This clonotype was detected ten times or more. The rearrangement links TRBV5-1 to TRBJ2-1, with TRBD2 identical over 11 bases. The V and J ends lost 4 bases and 4 bases, in that order; junction bases with no gene match: 4. The CDR3 length is 15 residues. Per the germline V gene, CDR1 is SGHRS and CDR2 is YFSETQ. In nucleotides, the CDR3 is TGCGCCAGCAGCGCTGGGACTAGCGGATACAATGAGCAGTTCTTC. Protein: CASSAGTSGYNEQFF. The full variable domain, with the rest looked up from reference TRBV5-1 and TRBJ2-1, is KAGVTQTPRYLIKTRGQQVTLSCSPISGHRSVSWYQQTPGQGLQFLFEYFSETQRNKGNFPGRFSGRQFSNSRSEMNVSTLELGDSALYLCASSAGTSGYNEQFFGPGTRLTVL.

Many counts were recorded for this clonotype. V usage is TRBV12-3 or TRBV12-4 and J usage is TRBJ1-3; D unresolved. The ends were cut back, 7 bases at V and 0 bases at J, with 10 bases in the middle. CDR3 length equals 14 residues. This CDR3 reads CASKRASSGNTIYF. The CDR3 coding sequence is TGTGCCAGCAAGCGGGCCTCCTCTGGAAACACCATATATTTT.

This clonotype has a single count. V and J are TRBV29-1 and TRBJ2-1; 7 positions agree with TRBD1. Germline CDR1 and CDR2: SQVTM and ANQGSEA. V dropped 3 bases and J dropped 6; count of bases not matched to a gene: 8. The CDR3 has 14 residues. CDR3 in DNA: TGCAGCGTTGAGAAGGGGGCCTCGGGCAATGAGCAGTTCTTC. It encodes CSVEKGASGNEQFF.

The chain carries TRBV18 and TRBJ1-1; D possibly corresponds to TRBD1 (5 bases). Germline assignment: CDR1 KGHSH and CDR2 LQKENI. The V and J ends lost 0 bases and 7 bases respectively, with 15 bases between them. This CDR3 contains 15 residues. DNA of the CDR3: TGTGCCAGCTCACCACCTTCCGGGGGTTTTGGTGAAGCTTTCTTT. Its protein product is CASSPPSGGFGEAFF.